One sample yielded the 15 T cell receptor beta chains listed below, sequenced in a study of T cell responses to AZD1222 COVID-19 vaccine. Clones were read by immunoSEQ multiplex PCR, and TCRdb kept only the in-frame ones, dropping some. The repertoire holds approximately 190,000 clones, roughly 88% seen once, with 0.99% in the top ten. The specimen was peripheral blood, collected on day 0 of AZD1222 vaccination. The origin of the receptors is an adult in good health.

The CDR3: CASSLEALSSAFF. The CDR3, as DNA: TGTGCCAGCAGCTTAGAGGCCTTATCTTCGGCTTTCTTT. The rearrangement links TRBV7-9 to TRBJ1-1; D ambiguous. Between the trimmed V and J ends, which lost 1 base and 11 bases, there was a span of 14 bases. CDR1 SEHNR and CDR2 FQNEAQ come from the germline V gene (reference sequence). CDR3 length: 13 amino acids. The full variable domain, completed using reference TRBV7-9 and TRBJ1-1, is DTGVSQNPRHKITKRGQNVTFRCDPISEHNRLYWYRQTLGQGPEFLTYFQNEAQLEKSRLLSDRFSAERPKGSFSTLEIQRTEQGDSAMYLCASSLEALSSAFFGQGTRLTVV.

This chain uses TRBV19 with TRBJ2-5; TRBD1 matches at 8 bases. This CDR3 has 15 residues. Per germline, CDR1 LNHDA and CDR2 SQIVND (reference sequence). V lost 4 bases, J lost 3 bases, and 7 bases stayed unmatched. The CDR3 region has the DNA TGTGCCAGTAGTAGCCCTAGGACAGGGAAAGAGACCCAGTACTTC. Its translation is CASSSPRTGKETQYF.

The genes are TRBV28 and TRBJ1-2, with D hard to call. The germline V gene encodes CDR1 MDHEN and CDR2 SYDVKM. Trimming took 1 base from V and 1 from J, leaving 13 bases between them. There are 16 residues in the CDR3. DNA of the CDR3: TGTGCCAGCAGTTTATACTCCTATATGCGTAACTATGGCTACACCTTC. Amino acids: CASSLYSYMRNYGYTF.

The V and J genes are TRBV6-5 and TRBJ2-3, with TRBD1 matching over 10 bases. The CDR3 contains 16 residues. CDR1 MNHEY and CDR2 SVGAGI come from the germline V gene. After removal of 2 bases from V and 9 bases from J, the junction contained 11 bases not matched to a gene. CDR3 coding DNA: TGTGCCAGCAGTTACGCGGGGGGACAGGGGACGCCGACGCAGTATTTT. It is translated as CASSYAGGQGTPTQYF.

The chain uses TRBV7-9 and TRBJ1-4; D gene uncertain. The germline V gene encodes CDR1 SEHNR and CDR2 FQNEAQ (reference sequence). The CDR3 length is 15 residues. The V end lost 4 bases, the J end lost 3 bases, and 12 bases lay between the germline ends. The CDR3 DNA reads as TGTGCCAGCAGCTCAAGGGCCGGATCTAATGAAAAACTGTTTTTT. Protein sequence: CASSSRAGSNEKLFF.

This rearrangement joins TRBV7-2 to TRBJ1-1, with TRBD1 identical over 7 bases. V shed 4 bases, J shed 6 bases, and the junction held 8 bases outside the gene matches. Germline CDR1 reads SGHTA; CDR2 reads FQGNSA. The CDR3 sequence is 14 residues long. CDR3 amino acids: CASSWRDRFSEAFF. CDR3 sequence (DNA): TGTGCCAGCAGCTGGAGGGACAGATTTTCTGAAGCTTTCTTT.

The chain is built from TRBV12-2 and TRBJ2-7. TRBV12-2 represents a pseudogene. The CDR3 runs to 14 residues. CDR3 nucleotides: TGTGCAAGTCGCTTAGCGCGCCAGATCTACGAGCAGTACTTC. Its protein product is CASRLARQIYEQYF.

The V call is TRBV2, the J call TRBJ2-3; tentative D call: TRBD1 (6 bases). Germline V lookup: CDR1 SNHLY, CDR2 FYNNEI. The CDR3 is made up of 12 amino acids. V was clipped by 5 bases and J by 6 bases, with 9 bases between them. CDR3 DNA: TGTGCCAGCAGTTACACAGGGGATACGCAGTATTTT. Its protein product is CASSYTGDTQYF. The whole variable domain, filled in from reference TRBV2 and TRBJ2-3, reads EPEVTQTPSHQVTQMGQEVILRCVPISNHLYFYWYRQILGQKVEFLVSFYNNEISEKSEIFDDQFSVERPDGSNFTLKIRSTKLEDSAMYFCASSYTGDTQYFGPGTRLTVL.

The J gene is TRBJ2-1, the V gene TRBV12-5, with 11 nucleotides matching TRBD2. The CDR3 has 19 amino acids. Germline assignment: CDR1 LGHNT and CDR2 FRNRAP. V dropped 2 bases and J dropped 4; count of bases not matched to a gene: 13. CDR3 nucleotides: TGTGCTAGTGGTTTGTCGAGAATTAGCGGGAGGGCCCCTTACAATGAGCAGTTCTTC. This codes for CASGLSRISGRAPYNEQFF.

The chain has TRBV5-1 and TRBJ2-7, with TRBD2 as a possible D gene (5 bases). Germline-derived CDR1 and CDR2 are SGHRS and YFSETQ. With 1 base removed from V and 6 bases from J, the gap between germline ends came to 8 bases. This CDR3 has 12 residues. Here the CDR3 DNA reads TGCGCCAGCAGCTTGAAAGGGAGCGAGCAGTACTTC. Its translation is CASSLKGSEQYF.

This clone was seen just once. The chain uses TRBV27 and TRBJ1-2, with 8 bases that match TRBD1. The CDR3 runs to 15 residues. After removal of 6 bases from V and 0 bases from J, the junction contained 6 bases not matched to a gene. Germline-derived CDR1 and CDR2 are MNHEY and SMNVEV (reference sequence). The CDR3 DNA sequence: TGTGCCAGCAGGGCTCAGACAGGGGCTAACTATGGCTACACCTTC. It encodes CASRAQTGANYGYTF.

The rearrangement joins TRBV10-3 to TRBJ1-2, with D possibly being TRBD1 (6 bases). Trimming removed 1 base from V and 8 bases from J, with 14 bases in between. CDR1 and CDR2 from the germline V gene are ENHRY and SYGVKD. The CDR3 spans 14 residues. The DNA of the CDR3 is TGTGCCATCAGTGAGTTGGACAGCTTGAGGGGCTACACCTTC. Translation: CAISELDSLRGYTF.

This chain joins TRBV19 and TRBJ1-4; D possibly corresponds to TRBD1 (6 bases). CDR3 length: 16 residues. Between the trimmed V and J ends, which lost 5 bases and 7 bases, there was a span of 20 bases. Germline-derived CDR1 and CDR2 are LNHDA and SQIVND (reference sequence). The CDR3 is CASSRQQGERGEKLFF. The DNA of the CDR3 is TGTGCCAGTAGTCGCCAACAGGGCGAAAGGGGTGAAAAACTGTTTTTT.

V and J are TRBV12-3 or TRBV12-4 and TRBJ2-1; D is uncertain. Trimming left V 2 bases short and J 7 bases short, with 6 bases between. This CDR3 spans 12 amino acids. CDR3 loop: CASSLFSNEQFF. CDR3 sequence (DNA): TGTGCCAGCAGTTTATTCTCGAATGAGCAGTTCTTC.

The chain carries TRBV5-3 and TRBJ1-3, with a tentative D call TRBD1 (6 bases). TRBV5-3 is annotated as an ORF whose role is uncertain. V lost 4 bases to trimming and J lost 0 bases, with 17 bases between them. The CDR3 has 17 amino acids. Here the CDR3 DNA reads TGTGCCAGAAGCGAAAGGACAGAAACTTGCTCTGGAAACACCATATATTTT. It translates to CARSERTETCSGNTIYF.